This T cell receptor (beta chain) appears in the sequencing data of a study of T cells in Graves' hyperthyroidism and ophthalmopathy. RNA transcripts provided the source from which TCR beta CDR3 regions were amplified. The study used the HTBI primer set for a first-round RT-PCR of the TCR CDR3. TCRdb analysed the multiplex PCR reads with MiXCR anew, one entry per CDR3 protein. The sample yields about 700,000 distinct CDR3 sequences, about 15% seen once. V was shortened by 1 base and J by 5 bases, with 17 bases between the two germline ends. The V gene's germline CDR1 is DFQATT and CDR2 SNEGSKA (reference sequence). The CDR3 totals 16 residues. The study left out patients who had uncontrolled infection, other autoimmune disease, pregnancy or lactation.

The V gene is TRBV20-1, the J gene TRBJ1-4, with D perhaps matching TRBD1 (6 bases). The sample comprised blood. The clonotype was recovered from a woman between 18 and 29 years old with Graves' hyperthyroidism. Here the CDR3 reads CSARARGGRWNEKLFF. The DNA for the CDR3 is TGCAGTGCTAGAGCAAGGGGGGGGCGATGGAATGAAAAACTGTTTTTT.